This T cell receptor (beta chain) was captured in a study of blood T cell repertoires in COVID-19. Study context: Spain, Italy and the United States supplied samples that represented acute and convalescent COVID-19. Nucleic acid was either cDNA or gDNA, and it came from T cells, B-cell-depleted T cells, or PBMCs.

Using immunoSEQ multiplex PCR, the repertoire was profiled, and TCRdb retains in-frame clones only, with some absent. The sample contains tens of thousands of clones, around 87% of which appear only once. V gave up 3 bases and J gave up 6 bases, with 17 bases separating them. The CDR3 is 15 residues long. Germline CDR1 reads SQVTM; CDR2 reads ANQGSEA. Seattle's cohort entered during active infection and was followed longitudinally. The clonotype comes from a woman aged 55-70 years with COVID-19, enrolled during active disease. What was sequenced was peripheral blood. The gene calls are TRBV29-1 and TRBJ2-2; possibly TRBD2 for D (5 bases). The CDR3 here is CSVEAIRGGAGELFF. As DNA, the CDR3 is TGCAGCGTTGAGGCGATCCGGGGTGGCGCCGGGGAGCTGTTTTTT.